The 27 T cell receptor beta chains presented below share a single source sample, sequenced in a study of T cell clonality in common variable immunodeficiency. Whole-study findings and limits: Common variable immunodeficiency TCR beta sequences reportedly had fewer deletions and N-nucleotide insertions.

Sequencing was performed with immunoSEQ multiplex PCR; in TCRdb, only in-frame clones are kept and a portion is missing. This repertoire holds fewer than 35,000 clones, and none appear only once. No antigen has been identified for these receptors. Sample: peripheral blood mononuclear cells. The receptors come from a human donor with common variable immunodeficiency.

This clone was seen ten or more times. Read coverage stops 3 residues before the CDR3 terminus; the germline J gene supplies the remainder. The genes are TRBV7-8 and TRBJ2-1, with 12 bases identical to TRBD2. V shed 4 bases and J 8 bases; nucleotides not matched to a gene: 9. The CDR3 consists of 16 residues. The germline CDR1 and CDR2 sequences are SGHVS and FQNEAQ. The covered CDR3 bases are TGTGCCAGCAGCTCTAGCGGGGGGGCCCAGATACATGAG. Amino acids: CASSSSGGAQIHE. The whole CDR3 is CASSSSGGAQIHEQFF.

CDR3 DNA, as far as it was read: TGTGCCAGCAGTGTTCAGCGGGGACAAGAGACC. This sequence encodes CASSVQRGQET. The entire CDR3 is CASSVQRGQETQYF. The chain combines TRBV2 with TRBJ2-5; 7 bases match TRBD2. The CDR3 end is not reached by the read, which stops 3 residues before it; the germline J gene fills it in. Germline V gives CDR1 SNHLY, CDR2 FYNNEI. The CDR3 spans 14 residues. V shed 4 bases and J 2 bases; nucleotides not matched to a gene: 4.

The CDR3 is CAWSVLGSHSGNTIYF. The part of the CDR3 DNA that was read is TGTGCCTGGAGTGTACTGGGCAGCCACTCTGGAAACACC. The V call is TRBV30, the J call TRBJ1-3, with unresolved D. From the germline J gene comes the end of the CDR3, since the read stops 3 residues before it. The CDR3 is 16 amino acids. Germline CDR1 GTSNPN, CDR2 SVGIG (reference sequence). The germline V and J ends were trimmed by 0 bases and 0 bases, with 12 bases remaining between them. The complete variable domain, with remaining parts taken from reference TRBV30 and TRBJ1-3, reads SQTIHQWPATLVQPVGSPLSLECTVEGTSNPNLYWYRQAAGRGLQLLFYSVGIGQISSEVPQNLSASRPQDRQFILSSKKLLLSDSGFYLCAWSVLGSHSGNTIYFGEGSWLTVV.

A few counts support this clone. The read comes to an end 3 residues before the CDR3 does, leaving the germline J gene to fill in the end. This sequence joins TRBV6-2 or TRBV6-3 and TRBJ1-2; TRBD1 is a possible D gene (5 bases). The germline V gene encodes CDR1 MNHEY and CDR2 SVGEGT. The CDR3 has 17 residues. V was trimmed by 0 bases and J by 3 bases, leaving 17 bases between them. Partial CDR3 DNA: TGTGCCAGCAGTTACTCAGGGGATCGGGCTTTTTACTATGGC. Encoded protein: CASSYSGDRAFYYG. In full, the CDR3 is CASSYSGDRAFYYGYTF.

Comment on this clone: The CDR3 is cut off 3 residues early in the read; its end comes from the germline J gene. This chain connects TRBV7-2 to TRBJ2-7, with D possibly TRBD2 on 6 matching bases. V shed 2 bases and J shed 5 bases, with 10 bases lying between them. The CDR3 is 13 residues long. Germline V gene lookup returns CDR1 SGHTA and CDR2 FQGNSA. The covered CDR3 bases are TGTGCCAGCAGCTTAAGGCCGGGGGACGAG. Its translation is CASSLRPGDE. The CDR3, in full, reads CASSLRPGDEQYF.

Of note for this clone: Sequencing ends 3 residues short of the CDR3 end; the germline J gene provides the rest. The gene calls are TRBV7-8 and TRBJ1-2; D uncertain. Germline V gives CDR1 SGHVS, CDR2 FQNEAQ. V was trimmed by 5 bases and J by 6 bases, leaving 10 bases between them. The CDR3 is 12 residues long. CDR3 DNA, as far as it was read: TGTGCCAGCAGCCGCCGCAGAGATGGC. Translating it yields CASSRRRDG. The entire CDR3 reads CASSRRRDGYTF.

This clone is medium-sized. From the germline J gene comes the end of the CDR3, since the read stops 3 residues before it. V gene TRBV20-1 combines with J gene TRBJ1-1; 8 nucleotides agree with TRBD1. The CDR3 has 14 residues. Germline V gives CDR1 DFQATT, CDR2 SNEGSKA (reference sequence). The ends lost 6 bases at V and 0 bases at J; junction bases unmatched: 6. The CDR3 region is CSAPKGQVNTEAFF. Incomplete CDR3 DNA: TGCAGTGCGCCGAAGGGACAGGTGAACACTGAA.

Turning to this clone: The read terminates 3 residues before the CDR3 end, so the remaining end is supplied by the germline J gene. The chain is built from TRBV19 and TRBJ2-7; D ambiguous. Trimming removed 6 bases from V and 0 bases from J, with 9 bases in between. CDR1 LNHDA and CDR2 SQIVND come from the germline V gene (reference sequence). The CDR3 totals 13 residues. The CDR3 DNA, read in part, is TGTGCCAGTAGGTTATCCGGCTCCTACGAG. It yields the protein CASRLSGSYE. The whole CDR3 reads CASRLSGSYEQYF. Variable domain in full (rest from reference TRBV19 and TRBJ2-7): DGGITQSPKYLFRKEGQNVTLSCEQNLNHDAMYWYRQDPGQGLRLIYYSQIVNDFQKGDIAEGYSVSREKKESFPLTVTSAQKNPTAFYLCASRLSGSYEQYFGPGTRLTVT.

There are a few counts of this clone. The CDR3 end is not reached by the read, which stops 3 residues before it; the germline J gene fills it in. This rearrangement joins TRBV20-1 to TRBJ2-1, with 11 positions matching TRBD2. The germline gives CDR1 DFQATT, CDR2 SNEGSKA (reference sequence). The CDR3 contains 14 residues. Losses at the gene ends were 3 bases for V and 5 bases for J; bases not matched to a gene: 3. CDR3 region: CSASGTSGDNEQFF. CDR3 bases read: TGCAGTGCTAGTGGGACTAGCGGTGACAATGAG.

This clone was observed a handful of times. Sequencing ends 3 residues short of the CDR3 end; the germline J gene provides the rest. The chain has TRBV19 and TRBJ1-2, with D possibly being TRBD1 (6 bases). Trimming took off 11 bases at V and 6 bases at J, with 13 bases between the two ends. The CDR3 is 11 amino acids. CDR1 LNHDA and CDR2 SQIVND come from the germline V gene (reference sequence). CDR3 DNA, as far as it was read: TGTGCCGGTCAGAGGGGGAATGGC. Its protein product is CAGQRGNG. The CDR3 in full is CAGQRGNGYTF.

This clone was counted a few times. Read sequence stops 3 residues before the CDR3 end, and the germline J gene provides the missing end. This chain joins TRBV18 and TRBJ1-5; TRBD1 matches at 7 bases. CDR3 length equals 14 residues. V dropped 2 bases and J dropped 6; count of bases not matched to a gene: 4. Germline V gives CDR1 KGHSH, CDR2 LQKENI. The CDR3 region is CASSPEGASQPQHF. The CDR3 DNA, read in part, is TGTGCCAGCTCACCAGAGGGGGCAAGTCAGCCC.

This clone appeared many times. The sequenced fragment ends 3 residues before the CDR3 boundary, so the rest is inferred from the germline J gene. This sequence joins TRBV6-1 and TRBJ1-3; D is unclear. The V gene lost 2 bases and the J gene lost 1 base, with 3 bases spanning the gap. This CDR3 region has 13 residues. Germline V lookup: CDR1 MNHNS, CDR2 SASEGT. The part of the CDR3 DNA that was read is TGTGCCAGCAGTGAATCGTCTGGAAACACC. Amino acids: CASSESSGNT. The whole CDR3 sequence reads CASSESSGNTIYF.

In its sample, this clone was seen many times. The CDR3 is cut off 3 residues early in the read; its end comes from the germline J gene. The J gene is TRBJ1-1, the V gene TRBV7-3, with D perhaps TRBD1 (6 bases). Germline V CDR1 and CDR2: SGHTA, FQGTGA. V lost 5 bases and J lost 4, with 17 bases in between. This CDR3 region has 15 residues. The CDR3 is CASSENGGGLTEAFF. The DNA read from the CDR3 is TGTGCCAGCAGCGAAAATGGGGGGGGCCTCACTGAA.

This clone showed up many times. Read sequence stops 3 residues before the CDR3 end, and the germline J gene provides the missing end. The chain uses TRBV6-4 and TRBJ2-7; no firm D call. CDR1 is MRHNA, CDR2 SNTAGT, per germline. V was cut by 8 bases and J by 5 bases, with 19 bases left in between. The CDR3 is 14 residues long. The covered CDR3 bases are TGTGCCAGCCCTCAGCGAGTAAGAGTTGACGAG. It specifies CASPQRVRVDE. The full CDR3 reads CASPQRVRVDEQYF.

This clone is termed medium-sized (0.01 to 0.1%). The read falls 3 residues short of the CDR3 end, and the missing part is taken from the germline J gene. The chain has TRBV30 and TRBJ2-3; no clear D gene. Germline values: CDR1 GTSNPN, CDR2 SVGIG (reference sequence). This CDR3 has 12 residues. V gave up 8 bases and J gave up 0 bases, with 9 bases separating them. Here the CDR3 reads CAGAESTDTQYF. CDR3 bases read: TGTGCCGGCGCGGAAAGCACAGATACG.

A remark on this clone: The read falls 3 residues short of the CDR3 end, and the missing part is taken from the germline J gene. The chain joins TRBV18 to TRBJ1-1, with D perhaps matching TRBD1 (5 bases). The CDR3 extends over 13 amino acids. Germline V gene sequence: CDR1 KGHSH, CDR2 LQKENI. The DNA read from the CDR3 is TGTGCCAGCTCACCACCGGGGGGACCACAA. Translating it yields CASSPPGGPQ. From start to end, the CDR3 is CASSPPGGPQAFF.

About this clone itself: The read terminates 3 residues before the CDR3 end, so the remaining end is supplied by the germline J gene. This chain connects TRBV19 to TRBJ1-2; a weak D match, TRBD1 (5 bases). This CDR3 has 13 amino acids. CDR1 and CDR2 from the germline V gene are LNHDA and SQIVND (reference sequence). Trimming stripped 4 bases from V and 5 bases from J, with 11 bases between. The sequenced part of the CDR3 DNA is TGTGCCAGTAGTACGGCAGGGAGGTATGGC. Protein product: CASSTAGRYG. The full CDR3 reads CASSTAGRYGYTF.

Many counts were recorded for this clone. The read ends 3 residues before the CDR3 terminus; that terminus is restored from the germline J gene. The chain links TRBV30 to TRBJ2-3; 9 nucleotides line up with TRBD2. V lost 4 bases to trimming and J lost 4 bases; unmatched junction nucleotides: 12. Per germline, CDR1 GTSNPN and CDR2 SVGIG (reference sequence). The CDR3 has 16 residues. The chain's CDR3 is CAWNRGLAGRADTQYF. CDR3 bases read: TGTGCCTGGAACCGGGGGCTAGCGGGGCGGGCAGATACG.

This clone was recorded a few times. The sequence runs out 3 residues before the end of the CDR3; the remainder is reconstructed from the germline J gene. The V gene is TRBV19, the J gene TRBJ2-1; TRBD2 matches at 12 bases. V dropped 5 bases and J dropped 2; count of bases not matched to a gene: 4. Germline-derived CDR1 and CDR2 are LNHDA and SQIVND (reference sequence). The length of the CDR3 is 16 residues. Partial CDR3 DNA: TGTGCCAGTAGTCTGACTAGCGGGGGAACCTACAATGAG. It codes for CASSLTSGGTYNE. The full CDR3 is CASSLTSGGTYNEQFF.

Only a few counts were recorded for this clone. The read gets to within 3 residues of the CDR3 end, and the germline J gene fills in the rest. The V and J genes are TRBV2 and TRBJ1-2; possible D gene TRBD1, 5 bases. This CDR3 is 13 amino acids long. Germline V gene data show CDR1 as SNHLY and CDR2 as FYNNEI. CDR3 region: CASSEAQGASYTF. CDR3 bases read: TGTGCCAGCAGTGAAGCCCAGGGTGCGAGC.

In its sample, this clone was seen a few times. The CDR3 end falls 3 residues outside the read, so it is completed with the germline J gene. This sequence joins TRBV30 and TRBJ2-4; TRBD2 aligns across 12 bases. The CDR3 is 15 amino acids. V trimming: 7 bases; J trimming: 5 bases; junction bases outside the gene matches: 9. The V gene's germline CDR1 is GTSNPN and CDR2 SVGIG (reference sequence). CDR3 DNA, as far as it was read: TGTGCCTTGAGACTAGCGGGGGCCCTAGAAAACATT. Its translation: CALRLAGALENI. The full CDR3 sequence reads CALRLAGALENIQYF.

The sequenced CDR3 bases are TGTGCCAGTCGACCCCGGACAGGTCTTAGCACAGATACG. Protein product: CASRPRTGLSTDT. The whole CDR3 region reads CASRPRTGLSTDTQYF. J is TRBJ2-3 and V is TRBV19; 7 bases are a match to TRBD1. The read ends 3 residues early relative to the CDR3; the germline J gene fills the gap. The CDR3 sequence is 16 residues long. The germline V gene has CDR1 LNHDA and CDR2 SQIVND (reference sequence). After removal of 8 bases from V and 0 bases from J, the junction contained 11 bases not matched to a gene. Full variable domain (missing parts from reference TRBV19 and TRBJ2-3): DGGITQSPKYLFRKEGQNVTLSCEQNLNHDAMYWYRQDPGQGLRLIYYSQIVNDFQKGDIAEGYSVSREKKESFPLTVTSAQKNPTAFYLCASRPRTGLSTDTQYFGPGTRLTVL.

With regard to this clone: The CDR3 extends 3 residues past the end of the read, so its final part is completed from the germline J gene. V is TRBV19 and J is TRBJ1-6, with 7 bases matching TRBD1. The CDR3 has 17 amino acids. The ends lost 5 bases at V and 7 bases at J; junction bases unmatched: 14. Germline V lookup: CDR1 LNHDA, CDR2 SQIVND (reference sequence). The sequenced CDR3 bases are TGTGCCAGTAGTGTATCCGGGACAGCAAACTCGAATTCACCC. Its protein is CASSVSGTANSNSP. The CDR3 in full is CASSVSGTANSNSPLHF.

Details on this clone: The observed sequence ends 3 residues before the CDR3 terminus, with the missing tail filled in from the germline J gene. The genes are TRBV2 and TRBJ2-7, with D perhaps matching TRBD1 (5 bases). The V gene's germline CDR1 is SNHLY and CDR2 FYNNEI. The ends were cut back, 10 bases at V and 0 bases at J, with 10 bases in the middle. CDR3 length: 12 amino acids. The chain's CDR3 is CATTGSSYEQYF. The CDR3 bases that were read are TGTGCCACCACAGGTAGCTCCTACGAG.

As for this clone: The read terminates 3 residues ahead of where the CDR3 ends, so the germline J gene completes it. The chain couples TRBV6-2 or TRBV6-3 to TRBJ1-6; perhaps TRBD1 as D (5 bases). The germline CDR1 and CDR2 sequences are MNHEY and SVGEGT. V lost 2 bases and J lost 1, with 6 bases in between. The CDR3 has 15 residues. CDR3 amino acids: CASSYGASYNSPLHF. The DNA read from the CDR3 is TGTGCCAGCAGTTACGGGGCATCCTATAATTCACCC.

Comment on this clone: Read coverage stops 3 residues before the CDR3 terminus; the germline J gene supplies the remainder. The V call is TRBV30, the J call TRBJ2-5, with TRBD2 matching over 12 bases. The CDR3 runs to 16 residues. CDR1 is GTSNPN and CDR2 is SVGIG in the germline V gene (reference sequence). With 0 bases clipped from V and 0 bases from J, the junction kept 2 bases outside the gene matches. CDR3 protein: CAWSVPSGGDQETQYF. CDR3 DNA, as far as it was read: TGTGCCTGGAGTGTACCTAGCGGGGGGGACCAAGAGACC.

This clone was counted between two and nine times. The read ends 3 residues before the CDR3 terminus; that terminus is restored from the germline J gene. The chain is built from TRBV30 and TRBJ1-4; the match to TRBD1 covers 8 bases. Looked up from germline, CDR1 is GTSNPN and CDR2 is SVGIG (reference sequence). The V segment lost 3 bases and the J segment 4 bases; nucleotides outside the gene matches: 13. The CDR3 covers 17 residues. The CDR3 is CAWRGHRGSVHNEKLFF. CDR3 DNA (partial): TGTGCCTGGAGAGGTCACAGGGGGTCGGTTCATAATGAAAAA.